The clone carrying this TCR beta chain came up once. Its target is unknown. The CDR3 length is 13 residues. CDR1 and CDR2 (germline): MNHEY, SMNVEV (reference sequence). V shed 6 bases, J shed 1 base, and the junction held 0 bases outside the gene matches. Profiled with immunoSEQ multiplex PCR; TCRdb holds only in-frame clones, not every one. The table includes 18,000 or so clones, roughly 80% detected once. CFSE-labeled sorted T cells met regulatory or mature dendritic cells for more than four days. This entry is derived from a study of regulatory dendritic cells for organ transplantation. Study information: Day 6 dendritic cell cultures were stimulated with LPS.

Findings and caveats of the study: The authors noted considerable between-person heterogeneity in alloreactive memory CD8+ cells. Memory CD8+ clonal expansion seemed more limited with regulatory than mature dendritic cells.

The J gene is TRBJ2-3, the V gene TRBV27, with 8 bases identical to TRBD2. This receptor was taken from a human donor in good health. The sequencing sample was made of memory CD4+ T cells from blood cultured with regulatory dendritic cells. Stated subset: CD45RO+ memory T cells. In DNA, the CDR3 is TGTGCCAGCAGGACTAGCGGCACAGATACGCAGTATTTT. This encodes CASRTSGTDTQYF.